Sequencing of this TCR beta chain was carried out in a study of T cells in tuberculosis. Findings of the study overall: Smaller alpha distances in active tuberculosis partly reflected shorter CDR3-alpha lengths. GMM-specific TCRs were nearer to active tuberculosis alpha repertoires, suggesting expansion.

Some clones are missing from TCRdb's copy, which holds only in-frame ones; the method was immunoSEQ multiplex PCR. The data show more than 40,000 clones, around 94% seen once. To note about this clone: The antigen remains undetermined.

Germline V gene data show CDR1 as KGHSH and CDR2 as LQKENI. V dropped 4 bases and J dropped 9; count of bases not matched to a gene: 5. The CDR3 contains 15 residues. The TCR originated in a donor aged 5-35 years with latent tuberculosis or without tuberculosis infection. Some clones in this sample may be carry-over from other donors' samples. The rearrangement joins TRBV18 to TRBJ2-1, with 14 bases that match TRBD2. The source material was PBMCs. The CDR3 is CASSLGLAGATEQFF. The CDR3 coding sequence is TGTGCCAGCTCACTGGGACTAGCGGGAGCAACTGAGCAGTTCTTC.